The 22 T cell receptor beta chains below come from one sample, sequenced in a study of T-cell memory formation after mild COVID-19. TCRdb independently ran MiXCR on the 5' RACE reads; one entry per CDR3 protein. There are under 70,000 distinct CDR3 sequences in the sample; about a tenth occur only once, and approximately 1.1% lies in the top ten. Sequenced: PBMCs or a T cell subset sorted from them (not recorded which). These receptors all stem from a man aged 18 to 29 who had mild COVID-19 (a few samples of this study predate the infection). Cell type and time point are not known.

Only a few counts were recorded for this clonotype. This chain links TRBV11-2 with TRBJ1-4; 8 bases line up with TRBD1. Germline loops: CDR1 SGHAT, CDR2 FQNNGV. CDR3 length: 18 amino acids. V shed 2 bases and J 0 bases; nucleotides not matched to a gene: 8. The CDR3 DNA follows: TGTGCCAGCAGCTTACGCGGGACAGGATTCACAACTAATGAAAAACTGTTTTTT. This gives the protein CASSLRGTGFTTNEKLFF.

The CDR3 sequence is CASSLVLVTGELFF. The DNA for the CDR3 is TGTGCCAGCAGCTTAGTTTTGGTAACCGGGGAGCTGTTTTTT. The rearrangement joins TRBV7-2 to TRBJ2-2; no clear D gene. V lost 1 base to trimming and J lost 5 bases, with 8 bases between them. Germline V gene sequence: CDR1 SGHTA, CDR2 FQGNSA. The CDR3 contains 14 residues.

In this sample, this clonotype turned up a few times. The rearrangement uses TRBV11-2 and TRBJ1-4, with a possible D match to TRBD1 (5 bases). The V gene's germline CDR1 is SGHAT and CDR2 FQNNGV. The CDR3 has 15 residues. V was pared by 1 base and J by 8 bases, with 14 bases between. DNA for the CDR3: TGTGCCAGCAGCTTAGTCCCCCAGGGTGGGGAAAAACTGTTTTTT. This codes for CASSLVPQGGEKLFF. Looking up the rest from reference TRBV11-2 and TRBJ1-4 gives the full variable domain: EAGVAQSPRYKIIEKRQSVAFWCNPISGHATLYWYQQILGQGPKLLIQFQNNGVVDDSQLPKDRFSAERLKGVDSTLKIQPAKLEDSAVYLCASSLVPQGGEKLFFGSGTQLSVL.

This clonotype was seen ten or more times. The chain employs TRBV12-3 or TRBV12-4 and TRBJ2-5; a weak D match, TRBD2 (5 bases). Trimming pared 6 bases from V and 4 bases from J, leaving 21 bases between. The CDR3 spans 16 residues. In DNA form, the CDR3 reads TGTGCCAGCAGCCCCACGATAGCGTTTAGCGTAGAGACCCAGTACTTC. Its translation: CASSPTIAFSVETQYF.

The chain has TRBV12-3 or TRBV12-4 and TRBJ2-3; D gene ambiguous. The V gene lost 4 bases and the J gene lost 6 bases, with 5 bases spanning the gap. This CDR3 is 11 amino acids long. DNA of the CDR3: TGTGCCAGCAGTTGGTCGGATACGCAGTATTTT. This sequence encodes CASSWSDTQYF.

The table lists this clonotype with a few counts. The chain carries TRBV7-9 and TRBJ2-1; D gene ambiguous. Trimming pared 5 bases from V and 6 bases from J, leaving 17 bases between. This CDR3 region has 15 residues. The germline V gene has CDR1 SEHNR and CDR2 FQNEAQ (reference sequence). CDR3 amino acids: CASSLPPWQLNEQFF. CDR3 DNA sequence: TGTGCCAGCAGCCTCCCCCCCTGGCAGCTCAATGAGCAGTTCTTC.

The chain has TRBV5-1 and TRBJ2-1; 10 bases match TRBD2. V gave up 4 bases and J gave up 0 bases; unmatched junction bases: 4. The germline V gene encodes CDR1 SGHRS and CDR2 YFSETQ. The CDR3 totals 16 residues. The CDR3 nucleotides are TGCGCCAGCAGCCTTTTAGCGGGGGGCTCCTACAATGAGCAGTTCTTC. This translates into CASSLLAGGSYNEQFF. The variable domain in full, completed from reference TRBV5-1 and TRBJ2-1, reads KAGVTQTPRYLIKTRGQQVTLSCSPISGHRSVSWYQQTPGQGLQFLFEYFSETQRNKGNFPGRFSGRQFSNSRSEMNVSTLELGDSALYLCASSLLAGGSYNEQFFGPGTRLTVL.

In its sample, this clonotype was seen a few times. The chain employs TRBV29-1 and TRBJ2-3; no definite D call. Trimming cost V 8 bases and J 4 bases, with 19 bases left between them. CDR1 is SQVTM and CDR2 is ANQGSEA in the germline V gene. The CDR3 covers 14 residues. For the CDR3, the DNA is TGCAGCTTACAGAGTCCAACAGTCTCAGATACGCAGTATTTT. It encodes CSLQSPTVSDTQYF.

This rearrangement joins TRBV12-3 or TRBV12-4 to TRBJ1-2; the D gene is possibly TRBD1 (6 bases). The ends were cut back, 5 bases at V and 4 bases at J, with 11 bases in the middle. The CDR3 length is 13 residues. CDR3 sequence: CASSPTGSYGYTF. CDR3 nucleotide sequence: TGTGCCAGCAGTCCTACAGGGTCCTATGGCTACACCTTC.

This clonotype was detected ten times or more. The chain recombines TRBV5-1 with TRBJ2-5; D remains unclear. V dropped 3 bases and J dropped 2 bases, with 8 bases sitting between them. This CDR3 spans 13 amino acids. Germline loops: CDR1 SGHRS, CDR2 YFSETQ. CDR3 residues: CASSWQQQETQYF. Here the CDR3 DNA reads TGCGCCAGCAGCTGGCAACAGCAAGAGACCCAGTACTTC.

This clonotype was detected only a few times. The V gene is TRBV4-3, the J gene TRBJ1-4; D possibly corresponds to TRBD1 (5 bases). The CDR3 covers 15 residues. The V end was cut by 0 bases, the J end by 6 bases, with 11 bases between. Germline V gives CDR1 LGHNA, CDR2 YSLEER. The CDR3 is CASSQERDSHEKLFF. CDR3 in DNA: TGCGCCAGCAGCCAAGAGCGAGACAGCCATGAAAAACTGTTTTTT.

The V and J genes are TRBV4-3 and TRBJ2-3; 15 bases are a match to TRBD2. This CDR3 region has 20 residues. Trimming removed 0 bases from V and 1 base from J; junction bases left unmatched: 8. Germline-derived CDR1 and CDR2 are LGHNA and YSLEER. The CDR3 sequence: CASSQDLWTSGGARTDTQYF. The CDR3 nucleotides are TGCGCCAGCAGCCAAGATCTTTGGACTAGCGGGGGGGCGCGCACAGATACGCAGTATTTT.

As to this clonotype: The junction does not match germline at one end; this may be a read error. The chain joins TRBV7-9 to TRBJ2-7; possible D gene TRBD2, 5 bases. Germline V lookup: CDR1 SEHNR, CDR2 FQNEAQ (reference sequence). The CDR3 has 12 amino acids. The CDR3 is CASSSRGLERYF. In DNA form, the CDR3 reads TGTGCCAGCAGCTCCCGGGGTTTGGAGCGGTACTTC.

This clonotype was found a few times. This rearrangement joins TRBV3-1 to TRBJ1-2; no reliable D call. With 1 base removed from V and 1 base from J, the gap between germline ends came to 13 bases. The CDR3 runs to 16 residues. Per the germline V gene, CDR1 is LGHDT and CDR2 is YNNKEL (reference sequence). The CDR3 DNA reads as TGTGCCAGCAGCCAAGCCCTCGGCGCAGATAACTATGGCTACACCTTC. It encodes CASSQALGADNYGYTF.

Written as DNA, the CDR3 is TGTGCCAGCAGCTTAGGTTCCAGCGGGGGGGCAAGTTCAGATACGCAGTATTTT. It codes for CASSLGSSGGASSDTQYF. The chain joins TRBV7-3 to TRBJ2-3, with 10 bases lining up with TRBD2. Germline lookup yields CDR1 SGHTA and CDR2 FQGTGA. Trimming cost V 2 bases and J 4 bases; bases outside gene matches: 12. This CDR3 has 18 amino acids.

This chain links TRBV15 with TRBJ2-2, with D perhaps matching TRBD1 or TRBD2 (5 bases each). The V and J ends lost 0 bases and 10 bases respectively, with 6 bases between them. The CDR3 spans 12 residues. Per germline, CDR1 LNHNV and CDR2 YYDKDF (reference sequence). The CDR3 is CATSREGTELFF. CDR3 coding DNA: TGTGCCACCAGCAGAGAGGGGACGGAGCTGTTTTTT.

This clonotype occurred a few times. V is TRBV5-1 and J is TRBJ1-4; D ambiguous. The CDR3 sequence is 13 residues long. V dropped 0 bases and J dropped 3 bases, with 3 bases sitting between them. Germline V CDR1 and CDR2: SGHRS, YFSETQ. The CDR3 nucleotides read TGCGCCAGCAGCTTGGGATCTAATGAAAAACTGTTTTTT. This sequence encodes CASSLGSNEKLFF.

A few counts support this clonotype. The genes are TRBV4-3 and TRBJ1-2; a weak D match, TRBD1 (5 bases). This CDR3 comprises 12 residues. Trimming stripped 4 bases from V and 8 bases from J, with 11 bases between. Per germline, CDR1 LGHNA and CDR2 YSLEER. The CDR3 reads CASSRGREGYTF. The CDR3 DNA reads as TGCGCCAGCAGCCGGGGGAGAGAGGGCTACACCTTC.

This clonotype showed up just a few times. J is TRBJ1-2 and V is TRBV3-1; D perhaps matches TRBD1 (5 bases). Trimming shortened V by 3 bases and J by 0 bases, and 8 bases separated the two germline ends. This CDR3 has 14 amino acids. Germline V lookup: CDR1 LGHDT, CDR2 YNNKEL (reference sequence). The CDR3 loop reads CASSQTATNYGYTF. In nucleotides, the CDR3 is TGTGCCAGCAGCCAGACAGCTACTAACTATGGCTACACCTTC.

This clonotype was counted ten times or more. The chain has TRBV5-4 and TRBJ2-1; no reliable D call. The length of the CDR3 is 14 residues. Germline V gene lookup returns CDR1 SGHNT and CDR2 YYREEE (reference sequence). V was pared by 1 base and J by 4 bases, with 9 bases between. This CDR3 is CASSLSAEYNEQFF. The CDR3 region has the DNA TGTGCCAGCAGCTTGTCTGCCGAATACAATGAGCAGTTCTTC. Drawing the rest from reference TRBV5-4 and TRBJ2-1, the complete variable domain is ETGVTQSPTHLIKTRGQQVTLRCSSQSGHNTVSWYQQALGQGPQFIFQYYREEENGRGNFPPRFSGLQFPNYSSELNVNALELDDSALYLCASSLSAEYNEQFFGPGTRLTVL.

The sample holds many counts of this clonotype. The V call is TRBV5-1, the J call TRBJ2-7; D is unclear. V was pared by 4 bases and J by 2 bases, with 10 bases between. Per the germline V gene, CDR1 is SGHRS and CDR2 is YFSETQ. This CDR3 is 13 amino acids long. CDR3 in DNA: TGCGCCAGCAGCGTTACTGAAACCTACGAGCAGTACTTC. Its protein product is CASSVTETYEQYF.

This clonotype has a handful of counts. V and J are TRBV2 and TRBJ2-1, with 10 bases aligning to TRBD2. Germline CDR1 reads SNHLY; CDR2 reads FYNNEI. The CDR3 is 13 amino acids. Unmatched junction bases numbered 1, after V lost 9 bases and J lost 2 bases. For the CDR3, the DNA is TGTGCCAGTAGCGGGGGGACCTACAATGAGCAGTTCTTC. It encodes CASSGGTYNEQFF.